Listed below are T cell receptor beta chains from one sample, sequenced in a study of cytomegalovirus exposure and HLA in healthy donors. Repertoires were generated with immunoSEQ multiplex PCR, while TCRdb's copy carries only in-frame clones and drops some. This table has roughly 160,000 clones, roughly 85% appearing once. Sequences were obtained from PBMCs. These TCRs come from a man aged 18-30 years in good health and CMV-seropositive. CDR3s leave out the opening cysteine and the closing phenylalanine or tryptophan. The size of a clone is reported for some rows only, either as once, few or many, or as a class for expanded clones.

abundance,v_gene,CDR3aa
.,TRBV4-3,ASSQGRLAGGLEQY
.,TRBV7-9,ASSWERTGSYEQY
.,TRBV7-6,ASSPLRTSGGAVGGNEQF
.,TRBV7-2,ASGGAGSNAPLH
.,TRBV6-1,ASSRDSNSYNEQF
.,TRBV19,ASSIKDRGLRGYEQY
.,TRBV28,ASSDPPGKAF
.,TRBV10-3,AISGGTGKDEQY
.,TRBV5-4,ASSAISGTNYEQY
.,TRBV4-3,ASSQGGPPSTDTQY
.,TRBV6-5,ASSAGTTHEQY
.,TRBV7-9,ASSRMDIRAPLNTEAF
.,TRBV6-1,ASTLWSTNTGELF
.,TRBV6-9,ANSGQGRVRRTEAF
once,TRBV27,ASSLETGGGTEAF
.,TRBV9,ASSASRGTTSTDTQY
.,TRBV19,ASSIDLLGTGPNEKLF
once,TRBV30,AWSVGRLHQPQH
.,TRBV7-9,ASSLASGWSSGNGELF
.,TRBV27,ASSPSRTGGEHGYT
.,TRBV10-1,ASSGTGSYEQY
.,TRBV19,ASRNSGEKQETQY
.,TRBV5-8,ASSLQDGNTGELF
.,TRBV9,ASRSPQELEQF
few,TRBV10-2,ASQGNTIY
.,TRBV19,ASSTDSSYEQY
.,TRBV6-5,ASSYLVTGGGTEAF
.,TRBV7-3,ARYRYFEIGELF
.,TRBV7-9,ASSLVLHEQF
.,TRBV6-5,ASSYKGINYGYT
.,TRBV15,ATSGRGAVNGYT
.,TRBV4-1,ASSQVLAGSYEQY
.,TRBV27,ASSPGTGRQPQH
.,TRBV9,ASSVAGTGATDTQY
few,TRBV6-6,ASSYGTSNQPQH
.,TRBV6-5,ASSYSGGEDGYT
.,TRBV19,ASSIVRGQETQY
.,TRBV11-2,ASSLVGFGVEETQY
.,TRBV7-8,ASSLAGLAGIYEQY
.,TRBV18,ASSHGLAGGFYNEQF
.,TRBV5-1,ASSWAGAAF
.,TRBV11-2,ASSLVQGRAEAF
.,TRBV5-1,ASSSAGGGLNTEAF
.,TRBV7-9,ASSFSQTGELF
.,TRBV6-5,ASSYQGAQVQETQY
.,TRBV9,ASSRWAGGHTEAF
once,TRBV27,ASSLGPNYGYT
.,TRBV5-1,ASSLDPSDTQY
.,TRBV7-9,ASSYPGGTEAF
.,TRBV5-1,ASSSQGSVGYT
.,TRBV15,ATSRDLGLETQY
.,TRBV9,ASSVGGQGTSYEQY
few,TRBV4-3,ASSQRLAGAYEQY
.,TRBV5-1,ASSSSGGVYEQY
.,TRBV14,ASSQSPTGVET
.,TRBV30,AWSMRHTEAF
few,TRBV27,ASFRTGGPPGGGEQY
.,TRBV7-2,ASSLGPGRLAGGMETQY
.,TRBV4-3,ASSPGYPAYGYT